The entry that follows covers one TCR beta chain sequence. The CDR3 carries no conserved terminal phenylalanine or tryptophan, so it likely arises from a read error. The sample originates from a study of tumor-infiltrating lymphocytes in primary liver carcinoma. Study-wide context: Men as well as women, aged 30 to 69 years, made up the patients.

TCR beta cDNA was reverse-transcribed from roughly 0.45 ug of total RNA. The reaction used a constant-region primer and ProtoScript II reverse transcriptase. Slightly modified ARM-PCR served as the procedure for the TCR beta libraries. These libraries came from three rounds of nested multiplex PCR. PCR rounds one and two used TRBV1-TRBV30 forward primers with a C-beta reverse primer for 10 cycles each. TCRdb fed the multiplex PCR reads into MiXCR, producing one record per CDR3 protein. The table records about 64,000 distinct CDR3 sequences, roughly two thirds of them present only once. The CDR3 is 14 residues long. Germline CDR1 reads SGHAT; CDR2 reads FQNNGV. Bulk tissue was left unsorted, and RNA and DNA were co-extracted from roughly 20-30 mg of it.

The sequenced sample was liver tumor tissue from sampling region 4. Subset specified: tumor region T4, right-lateral pole. This sequence joins TRBV11-2 and TRBJ2-1; D ambiguous. The origin of this receptor is a man in his forties with primary liver carcinoma and hepatitis B virus infection. CDR3 coding DNA: TGTGACAGCAGCTTATATTGGCTAGTTAGTGAGCAGTTCCTC. Its protein is CDSSLYWLVSEQFL.